This TCR beta chain was recovered during a study of Ad26.COV2.S vaccination and SARS-CoV-2 variants. Method: immunoSEQ multiplex PCR; TCRdb's copy keeps in-frame clones and lacks some. Of about 350,000 clones listed, 88% are singletons. V was pared by 0 bases and J by 7 bases, with 0 bases of the junction left unmatched. From germline, CDR1 is DFQATT and CDR2 SNEGSKA (reference sequence). CDR3 length: 11 residues. Study-wide results and caveats: Analyses of TCR breadth and depth may have underestimated total T cell responses.

In its sample, this clone is medium-sized (0.01 to 0.1%). What it binds is unknown. The sample's treatment: approximately 18 received Ad26.COV2.S at low or high dose, single or two shots; about 5 received placebo; per-sample allocation not given. All samples were drawn on day 63, counting from the first vaccine or placebo injection. The specimen was peripheral blood, collected in a trial of Ad26.COV2.S vaccine versus placebo. The rearrangement links TRBV20-1 to TRBJ2-7; 7 bases are a match to TRBD1. The sequence derives from a person aged 18-60 years who received the Ad26.COV2.S COVID-19 vaccine or a placebo. CDR3 in amino acids: CSAREDREQYF. CDR3 sequence (DNA): TGCAGTGCTAGAGAGGACAGGGAGCAGTACTTC.